This T cell receptor beta chain was recorded in a study of blood T cell repertoires in COVID-19. In the study overall: Both acute and convalescent COVID-19 samples were obtained from the United States, Italy and Spain. The cDNA or gDNA used as material had been derived from T cells, B-cell-depleted T cells, or PBMCs.

Authors' analysis steps: Amplifying reference gene primers gave estimates of nucleated cell counts. Data came from immunoSEQ multiplex PCR; TCRdb stores just in-frame clones and leaves some out. V, J and clone size are taken as reported in that table, and D and trimming were inferred from the DNA itself. Of a few hundred thousand clones in the sample, 85% were seen once. V gave up 0 bases and J gave up 5 bases; unmatched junction bases: 12. This CDR3 has 18 amino acids. Looked up from germline, CDR1 is LNHDA and CDR2 is SQIVND (reference sequence). The rearrangement uses TRBV19 and TRBJ2-1; 8 bases map to TRBD1. Sequenced input: peripheral blood. The clonotype originates from a woman under 30 with acute or convalescent COVID-19. The CDR3 DNA reads as TGTGCCAGTAGTATAGATCCAGATCAGGGGGCTTTTCACAATGAGCAGTTCTTC. Protein sequence: CASSIDPDQGAFHNEQFF.